The TCR beta chain under discussion was sequenced for a study of Ad26.COV2.S vaccination and SARS-CoV-2 variants. About the study: Trial arm assignment for the donor was COV1001 Ad26.COV2.S. Once or twice, 56 days apart, Ad26.COV2.S was delivered intramuscularly.

This clone was detected once. TCRdb keeps only in-frame clones here, not all; method: immunoSEQ multiplex PCR. The table lists about 350,000 clones, 70% to 90% of them singletons. This sample's treatment: approximately 18 received Ad26.COV2.S at low or high dose, single or two shots; roughly 5 received placebo; per-sample allocation not given. Each sample was drawn 63 days after the first injection (of vaccine or placebo). V was trimmed by 6 bases and J by 4 bases, leaving 14 bases between them. The CDR3 loop spans 14 amino acids. Germline V gene data show CDR1 as ENHRY and CDR2 as SYGVKD. The input for sequencing was peripheral blood, taken in a trial of Ad26.COV2.S vaccine versus placebo. The receptor was isolated from a person between 18 and 59 years old who received the Ad26.COV2.S COVID-19 vaccine or a placebo. J is TRBJ2-3 and V is TRBV10-3, with TRBD2 as a possible D gene (6 bases). CDR3 sequence: CAIRTSQAPDTQYF. In nucleotides, the CDR3 is TGTGCCATCAGAACTAGCCAAGCCCCAGATACGCAGTATTTT.